The clone carrying this T cell receptor beta chain was seen at least ten times. What it binds is unknown. Unique molecular identifiers were used in preparing the TCRbeta library. TCRdb redid the calling of the PCR reads with MiXCR, one entry per CDR3 protein. The table lists 670,000 or so distinct CDR3 sequences, roughly 13% of them singletons, with 0.75% to 0.85% in the top ten. From germline, CDR1 is SGHTA and CDR2 FQGNSA. J was trimmed by 6 bases and V by 5 bases; bases with no gene match: 4. The CDR3 is 13 amino acids. This sample is part of a study of T-cell reconstitution after alpha-beta-depleted transplantation in children. Study-level results: T-cell numbers and diversity one year post-transplant derived largely from freshly generated T cells. Some patients showed high day-60 TCRbeta diversity, which derived from surviving recipient T cells and thymic progenitors. Expanded clones from the graft, numbering several hundred, reportedly supplied alpha-beta T cells about two months after transplant.

The material sequenced was PBMCs, taken before TCRalphabeta/CD19-depleted stem cell transplant. The TCR was taken from a girl aged 2-15 years with congenital amegakaryocytic thrombocytopenia, due to receive a stem cell transplant. V is TRBV7-2 and J is TRBJ2-1; 7 nucleotides line up with TRBD1. CDR3 residues: CASSKTGPNEQFF. The DNA for the CDR3 is TGTGCCAGCAGCAAGACAGGGCCCAATGAGCAGTTCTTC.